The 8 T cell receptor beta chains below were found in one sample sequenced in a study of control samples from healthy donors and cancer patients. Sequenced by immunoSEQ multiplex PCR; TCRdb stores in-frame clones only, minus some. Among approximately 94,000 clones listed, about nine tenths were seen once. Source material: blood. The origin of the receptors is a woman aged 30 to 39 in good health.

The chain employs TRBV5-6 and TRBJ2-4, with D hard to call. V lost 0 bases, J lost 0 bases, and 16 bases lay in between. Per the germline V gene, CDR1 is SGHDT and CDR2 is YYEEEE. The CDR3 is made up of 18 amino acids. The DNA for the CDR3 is TGTGCCAGCAGCTTGGCCCCGATCACTAACGCAGCCAAAAACATTCAGTACTTC. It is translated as CASSLAPITNAAKNIQYF.

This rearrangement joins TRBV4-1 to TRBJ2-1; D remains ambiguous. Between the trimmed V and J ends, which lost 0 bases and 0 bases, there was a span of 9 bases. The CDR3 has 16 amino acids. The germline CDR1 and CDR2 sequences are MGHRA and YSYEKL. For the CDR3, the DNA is TGCGCCAGCAGCCAAGAATCCGCGAGCTCCTACAATGAGCAGTTCTTC. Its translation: CASSQESASSYNEQFF.

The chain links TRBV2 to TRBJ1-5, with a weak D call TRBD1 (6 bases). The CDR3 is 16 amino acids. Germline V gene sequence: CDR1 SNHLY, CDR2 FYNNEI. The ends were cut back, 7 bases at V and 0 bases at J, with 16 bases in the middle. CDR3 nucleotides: TGTGCCAGCAAAAGAGGGACAAGCTATAGCAATCAGCCCCAGCATTTT. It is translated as CASKRGTSYSNQPQHF.

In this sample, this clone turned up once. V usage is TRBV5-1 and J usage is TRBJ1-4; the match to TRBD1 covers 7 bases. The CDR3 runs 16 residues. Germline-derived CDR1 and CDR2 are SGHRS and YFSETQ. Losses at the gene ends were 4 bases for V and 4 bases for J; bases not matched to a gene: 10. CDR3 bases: TGCGCCAGCAGCCGGACAGGTCCGGGGCATAATGAAAAACTGTTTTTT. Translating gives CASSRTGPGHNEKLFF.

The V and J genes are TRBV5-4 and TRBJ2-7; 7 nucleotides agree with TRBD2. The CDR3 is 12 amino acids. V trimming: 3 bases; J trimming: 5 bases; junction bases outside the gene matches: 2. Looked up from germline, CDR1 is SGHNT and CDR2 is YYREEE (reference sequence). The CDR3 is CASSWRENEQYF. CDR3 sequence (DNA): TGTGCCAGCAGCTGGCGGGAGAACGAGCAGTACTTC.

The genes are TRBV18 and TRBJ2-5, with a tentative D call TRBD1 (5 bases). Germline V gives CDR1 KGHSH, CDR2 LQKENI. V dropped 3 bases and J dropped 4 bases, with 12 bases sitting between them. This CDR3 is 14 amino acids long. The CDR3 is CASSPSWGLETQYF. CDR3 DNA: TGTGCCAGCTCACCGAGTTGGGGCCTAGAGACCCAGTACTTC.

CDR3 in amino acids: CASSRTVTGELFF. The CDR3 nucleotides read TGTGCCAGCAGTCGGACAGTGACCGGGGAGCTGTTTTTT. The chain has TRBV27 and TRBJ2-2; tentatively, D is TRBD1 (6 bases). The V end lost 5 bases, the J end lost 5 bases, and 9 bases lay between the germline ends. The CDR3 totals 13 residues. Germline V gene data show CDR1 as MNHEY and CDR2 as SMNVEV (reference sequence).

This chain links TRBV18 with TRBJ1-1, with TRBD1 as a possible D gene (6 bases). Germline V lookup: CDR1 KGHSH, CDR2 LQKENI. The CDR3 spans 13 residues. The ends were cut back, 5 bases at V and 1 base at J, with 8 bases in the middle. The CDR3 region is CASSMGQNTEAFF. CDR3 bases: TGTGCCAGCTCAATGGGACAGAACACTGAAGCTTTCTTT.